The clone carrying this T cell receptor beta chain appeared a single time. These data come from a study of blood T cell repertoires in COVID-19. Across the whole study: The samples span acute and convalescent COVID-19 from the United States, Italy and Spain. Sources were T cells, B-cell-depleted T cells, or PBMCs; the material itself was cDNA or gDNA.

Original processing methods: Amplification from reference gene primers served as the basis for estimated nucleated cell counts. Sequenced by immunoSEQ multiplex PCR; TCRdb stores in-frame clones only, minus some. V, J and clone size are taken as reported in that table, and D and trimming were inferred from the DNA itself. Of hundreds of thousands of clones in the sample, more than 75% are singletons; the top ten hold 15% to 19%. Germline V gene data show CDR1 as MNHEY and CDR2 as SMNVEV (reference sequence). V shed 3 bases and J shed 4 bases, with 10 bases lying between them. The CDR3 is made up of 15 amino acids.

The V gene is TRBV27, the J gene TRBJ1-6, with D perhaps TRBD1 (5 bases). The sample taken for sequencing was PBMCs or T cells enriched from blood (not recorded which). This receptor was obtained from a man younger than 35 who had recovered from COVID-19. CDR3 amino acids: CASSLTATYNSPLHF. CDR3 sequence (DNA): TGTGCCAGCAGTTTGACAGCGACATATAATTCACCCCTCCACTTT.